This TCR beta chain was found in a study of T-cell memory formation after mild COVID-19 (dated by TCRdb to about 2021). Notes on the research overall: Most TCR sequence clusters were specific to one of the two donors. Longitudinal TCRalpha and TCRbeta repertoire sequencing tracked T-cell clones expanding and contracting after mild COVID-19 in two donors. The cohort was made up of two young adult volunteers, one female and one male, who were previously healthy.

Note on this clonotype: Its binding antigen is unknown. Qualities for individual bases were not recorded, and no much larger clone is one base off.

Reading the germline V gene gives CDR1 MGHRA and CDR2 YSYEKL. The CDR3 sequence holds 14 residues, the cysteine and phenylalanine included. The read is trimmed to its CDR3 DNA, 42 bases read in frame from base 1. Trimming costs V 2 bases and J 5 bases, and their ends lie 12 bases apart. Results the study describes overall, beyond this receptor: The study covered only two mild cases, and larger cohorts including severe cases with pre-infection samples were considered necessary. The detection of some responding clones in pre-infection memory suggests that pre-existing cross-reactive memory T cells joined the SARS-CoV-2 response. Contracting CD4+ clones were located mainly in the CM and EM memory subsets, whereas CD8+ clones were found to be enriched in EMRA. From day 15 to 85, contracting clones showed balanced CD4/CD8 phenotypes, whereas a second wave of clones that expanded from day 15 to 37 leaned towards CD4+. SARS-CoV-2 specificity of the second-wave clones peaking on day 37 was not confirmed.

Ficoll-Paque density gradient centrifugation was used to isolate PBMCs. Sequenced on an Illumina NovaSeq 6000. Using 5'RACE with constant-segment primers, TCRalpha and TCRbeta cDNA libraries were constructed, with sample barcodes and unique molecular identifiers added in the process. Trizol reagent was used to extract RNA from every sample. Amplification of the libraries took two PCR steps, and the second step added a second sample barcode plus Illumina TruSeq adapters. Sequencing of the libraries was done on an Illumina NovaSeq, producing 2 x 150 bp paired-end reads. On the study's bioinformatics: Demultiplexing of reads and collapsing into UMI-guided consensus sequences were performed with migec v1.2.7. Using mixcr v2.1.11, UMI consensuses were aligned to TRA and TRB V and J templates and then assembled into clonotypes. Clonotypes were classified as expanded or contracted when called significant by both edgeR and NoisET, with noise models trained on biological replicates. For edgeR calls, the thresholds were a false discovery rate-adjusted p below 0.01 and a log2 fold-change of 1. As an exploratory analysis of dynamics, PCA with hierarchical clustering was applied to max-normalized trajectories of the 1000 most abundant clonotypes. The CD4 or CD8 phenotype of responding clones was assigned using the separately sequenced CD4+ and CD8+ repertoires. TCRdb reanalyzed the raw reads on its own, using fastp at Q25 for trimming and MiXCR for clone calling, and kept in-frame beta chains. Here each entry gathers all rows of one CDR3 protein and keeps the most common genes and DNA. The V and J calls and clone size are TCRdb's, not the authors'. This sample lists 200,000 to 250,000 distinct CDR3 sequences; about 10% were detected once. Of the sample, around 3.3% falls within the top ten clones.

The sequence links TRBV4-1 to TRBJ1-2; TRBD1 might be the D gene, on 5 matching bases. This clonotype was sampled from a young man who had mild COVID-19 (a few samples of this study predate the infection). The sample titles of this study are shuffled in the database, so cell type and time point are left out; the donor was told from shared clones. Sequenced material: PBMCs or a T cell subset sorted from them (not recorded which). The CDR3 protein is CASSQSGQGYGYTF. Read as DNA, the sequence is TGCGCCAGCAGCCAATCAGGGCAAGGATATGGCTACACCTTC.